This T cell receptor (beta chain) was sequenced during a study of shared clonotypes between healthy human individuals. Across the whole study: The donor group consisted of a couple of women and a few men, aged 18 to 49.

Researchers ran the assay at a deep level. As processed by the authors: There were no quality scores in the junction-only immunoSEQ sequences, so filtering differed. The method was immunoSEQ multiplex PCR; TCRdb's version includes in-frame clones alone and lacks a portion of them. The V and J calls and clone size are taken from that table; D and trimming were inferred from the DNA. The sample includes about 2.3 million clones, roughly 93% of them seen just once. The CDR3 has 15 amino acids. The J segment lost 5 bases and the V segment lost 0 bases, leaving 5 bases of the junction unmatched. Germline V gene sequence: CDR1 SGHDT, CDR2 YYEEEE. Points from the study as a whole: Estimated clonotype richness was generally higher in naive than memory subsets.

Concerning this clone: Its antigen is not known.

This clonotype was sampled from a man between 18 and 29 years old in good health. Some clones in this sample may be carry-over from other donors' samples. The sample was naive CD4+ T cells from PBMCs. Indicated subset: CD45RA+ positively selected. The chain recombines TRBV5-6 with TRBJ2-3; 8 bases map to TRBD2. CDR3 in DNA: TGTGCCAGCAGCTTGGATCCGGGGGGGAAAGATACGCAGTATTTT. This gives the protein CASSLDPGGKDTQYF.